These T cell receptor beta chains were read from a single sample in a study of high-grade serous ovarian cancer treatment subgroups. Libraries were prepared by immunoSEQ multiplex PCR; TCRdb keeps only in-frame clonotypes and omits some of them. The sample yields 5,000 to 6,000 clones, 80% seen once. The sample was tumor tissue. The source of these receptors is a human donor with high-grade serous ovarian cancer. CDR3s include the opening cysteine and the closing phenylalanine or tryptophan. D genes are given only for firm matches. A row's size may be missing; if present it is once, few, many or a size class.

clone size,V gene,D gene,J gene,CDR3 protein,CDR3 DNA
few,TRBV6-5,TRBD1,TRBJ2-7,CGSVGTGLSEQYF,TGTGGTTCGGTCGGGACAGGTCTTTCCGAGCAGTACTTC
-,TRBV7-2,-,TRBJ1-5,CASSLVPGVGGNQPQHF,TGTGCCAGCAGCTTGGTACCCGGAGTGGGCGGCAATCAGCCCCAGCATTTT
-,TRBV5-1,-,TRBJ2-3,CASSLVLGPTDTQYF,TGCGCCAGCAGCTTGGTTCTAGGTCCCACAGATACGCAGTATTTT
-,TRBV7-2,-,TRBJ2-2,CASSFGGEPVLFF,TGTGCCAGCAGCTTTGGCGGGGAGCCTGTACTGTTTTTT
-,TRBV7-2,-,TRBJ1-3,CASSLGLTGNTIYF,TGTGCCAGCAGCTTAGGACTGACTGGAAACACCATATATTTT
-,TRBV30,-,TRBJ1-4,CAWNGQTNEKLFF,TGTGCCTGGAATGGGCAAACTAATGAAAAACTGTTTTTT
-,TRBV29-1,-,TRBJ2-5,CSAARGGGETQYF,TGCAGCGCCGCCCGCGGGGGCGGGGAGACCCAGTACTTC
-,TRBV11-2,-,TRBJ1-1,CASSLQSGGNTEAFF,TGTGCCAGCAGCCTCCAAAGCGGGGGGAACACTGAAGCTTTCTTT
-,TRBV6-1,-,TRBJ2-7,CARPTGIPYEQYF,TGTGCCAGGCCTACAGGGATTCCCTACGAGCAGTACTTC
-,TRBV7-2,-,TRBJ2-7,CASSLVGYEQYF,TGTGCCAGCAGCTTAGTCGGGTACGAGCAGTACTTC
-,TRBV4-3,-,TRBJ1-4,CASSQDVSRAEKLFF,TGCGCCAGCAGCCAAGATGTTAGCAGGGCCGAAAAACTGTTTTTT
few,TRBV19,-,TRBJ1-4,CASSIAESNEKLFF,TGTGCCAGTAGTATTGCGGAGTCTAATGAAAAACTGTTTTTT
-,TRBV2,TRBD1,TRBJ2-7,CASHRQGANYEQYF,TGTGCCAGCCATAGACAGGGGGCAAACTACGAGCAGTACTTC
-,TRBV27,-,TRBJ1-5,CASSPLNQPQHF,TGTGCCAGCAGTCCCCTCAATCAGCCCCAGCATTTT
-,TRBV23-1,-,TRBJ1-6,CASSQSAREHRHNSPLHF,TGCGCCAGCAGTCAATCGGCGAGGGAGCACAGACATAATTCACCCCTCCACTTT
-,TRBV6-1,-,TRBJ1-1,CASSRQLFEAFF,TGTGCCAGCAGTAGACAGTTATTTGAAGCTTTCTTT
once,TRBV21-1,-,TRBJ2-5,CASRCYLATLSETQYF,TGTGCCAGCAGATGCTACTTAGCTACACTCTCTGAGACCCAGTACTTC